One TCR beta chain is described in this entry. From the germline J gene comes the end of the CDR3, since the read stops 3 residues before it. The sample is drawn from a study of Tregs in tolerant kidney transplant recipients. Produced via immunoSEQ multiplex PCR; TCRdb's table is partial and in-frame only. The record lists about 23,000 clones, of which the ten most abundant hold approximately 4.1%. Trimming removed 3 bases from V and 7 bases from J; junction bases left unmatched: 5. Germline CDR1 reads DFQATT; CDR2 reads SNEGSKA (reference sequence). CDR3 length: 13 residues. Related graft donors supplied nonmyeloablative bone marrow transplants, and mixed chimerism was transient.

The sample consisted of CD4+ T cells from blood (PBMCs), taken 6 months after the transplant. The chain uses TRBV20-1 and TRBJ2-4, with 8 nucleotides matching TRBD1. The source is a human patient who received a combined kidney and bone marrow transplant. Some T cells may be provided by the graft donor. The CDR3 is CSARRRQGNIQYF. Partial CDR3 DNA: TGCAGTGCTAGGAGGAGACAGGGGAACATT.